A single sample is the source of the 13 T cell receptor beta chains below, sequenced in a study of T cell responses to AZD1222 COVID-19 vaccine. Clones were sequenced by immunoSEQ multiplex PCR, and TCRdb holds only the in-frame ones, with some missing. The repertoire has about 150,000 clones, roughly 90% of them found once; the top ten carry roughly 3.1%. Sequenced here: peripheral blood, sampled 28 days after the second AZD1222 dose. The receptors here all came from an adult who received the AZD1222 COVID-19 vaccine.

This rearrangement joins TRBV6-5 to TRBJ2-3, with 13 bases fitting TRBD2. J gave up 4 bases and V 7 bases, and 5 bases lay outside the gene matches. Germline V gene data show CDR1 as MNHEY and CDR2 as SVGAGI. The CDR3 contains 15 residues. In DNA form, the CDR3 reads TGTGCCAGCATTAGGACTAGCGGGAGCGCAGATACGCAGTATTTT. Protein product: CASIRTSGSADTQYF.

J is TRBJ2-2 and V is TRBV5-1; D gene unclear. Trimming cost V 4 bases and J 4 bases, with 8 bases left between them. CDR1 and CDR2 from the germline V gene are SGHRS and YFSETQ. The CDR3 has 13 residues. CDR3 sequence: CASSPFPTGELFF. The CDR3 nucleotides read TGCGCCAGCAGCCCGTTTCCCACCGGGGAGCTGTTTTTT.

The rearrangement uses TRBV12-5 and TRBJ2-7; tentatively, D is TRBD1 (6 bases). The CDR3 consists of 18 residues. Germline values: CDR1 LGHNT, CDR2 FRNRAP. V gave up 1 base and J gave up 3 bases, with 22 bases separating them. CDR3 bases: TGTGCTAGTGGTTTGGAGGTGGGTCAAATGGGCAGGGGCTACGAGCAGTACTTC. Translated, it gives CASGLEVGQMGRGYEQYF.

The chain joins TRBV7-9 to TRBJ2-7; D call uncertain. This CDR3 spans 13 amino acids. Germline-derived CDR1 and CDR2 are SEHNR and FQNEAQ (reference sequence). V dropped 3 bases and J dropped 3 bases, with 9 bases sitting between them. The CDR3 nucleotides read TGTGCCAGCAGCTTTGGCAGAGACTACGAGCAGTACTTC. Its translation: CASSFGRDYEQYF.

The genes are TRBV5-1 and TRBJ2-1, with 8 bases identical to TRBD2. The germline V gene encodes CDR1 SGHRS and CDR2 YFSETQ. V shed 4 bases, J shed 1 base, and the junction held 10 bases outside the gene matches. The CDR3 contains 17 residues. The CDR3 reads CASSTSTGLGSYNEQFF. The CDR3 DNA reads TGCGCCAGCAGCACAAGTACGGGACTAGGTTCCTACAATGAGCAGTTCTTC.

The chain carries TRBV7-9 and TRBJ2-5; D might be TRBD2 (5 bases). Trimming took off 3 bases at V and 2 bases at J, with 10 bases between the two ends. The CDR3 loop spans 14 amino acids. The germline V gene encodes CDR1 SEHNR and CDR2 FQNEAQ (reference sequence). CDR3 nucleotides: TGTGCCAGCAGCTTGAGGGTATTACAAGAGACCCAGTACTTC. Translation gives CASSLRVLQETQYF.

This chain uses TRBV24-1 with TRBJ1-3; D remains ambiguous. There are 15 residues in the CDR3. Germline V gene data show CDR1 as KGHDR and CDR2 as SFDVKD. The V and J ends lost 7 bases and 2 bases respectively, with 14 bases between them. The CDR3 DNA reads TGTGCCACCAGACTCCTAGACGGGCCTGGAAACACCATATATTTT. It specifies CATRLLDGPGNTIYF.

This clone is a singleton in its sample. The rearrangement uses TRBV29-1 and TRBJ1-1; unclear D gene. The CDR3 totals 13 residues. Germline V gives CDR1 SQVTM, CDR2 ANQGSEA. V was trimmed by 3 bases and J by 3 bases, leaving 11 bases between them. In DNA form, the CDR3 reads TGCAGCGTTGATGGAGCGAGGGACACTGAAGCTTTCTTT. Translating it yields CSVDGARDTEAFF.

A single count supports this clone. The rearrangement links TRBV10-3 to TRBJ1-1, with 7 bases that match TRBD1. The CDR3 runs to 14 residues. V shed 2 bases, J shed 4 bases, and the junction held 4 bases outside the gene matches. Germline V gene data show CDR1 as ENHRY and CDR2 as SYGVKD. CDR3 residues: CAISEVRQGTEAFF. The CDR3 bases are TGTGCCATCAGTGAGGTCCGACAGGGCACTGAAGCTTTCTTT.

This clone was seen just once. The chain uses TRBV27 and TRBJ2-3; TRBD2 matches at 10 bases. Losses at the gene ends were 2 bases for V and 0 bases for J; bases not matched to a gene: 8. The germline V gene has CDR1 MNHEY and CDR2 SMNVEV (reference sequence). This CDR3 has 18 amino acids. The CDR3 region is CASSLRLAGATSTDTQYF. The CDR3 nucleotides are TGTGCCAGCAGTTTACGGCTAGCGGGAGCGACTAGCACAGATACGCAGTATTTT.

The J gene is TRBJ1-2, the V gene TRBV15, with TRBD1 identical over 7 bases. This CDR3 region has 15 residues. Losses at the gene ends were 5 bases for V and 6 bases for J; bases not matched to a gene: 12. Germline V gene data show CDR1 as LNHNV and CDR2 as YYDKDF (reference sequence). CDR3 in amino acids: CATSYGDSPSDGYTF. The CDR3 coding sequence is TGTGCCACCAGCTACGGGGACAGTCCCAGTGATGGCTACACCTTC.

The chain couples TRBV27 to TRBJ1-2, with D maybe TRBD1 (6 bases). The V end lost 3 bases, the J end lost 4 bases, and 15 bases lay between the germline ends. CDR1 and CDR2 (germline): MNHEY, SMNVEV (reference sequence). The CDR3 covers 15 residues. As DNA, the CDR3 is TGTGCCAGCAGTTTGGGGGGGCAGGCCTTCTATGGCTACACCTTC. This translates into CASSLGGQAFYGYTF.

The rearrangement joins TRBV7-2 to TRBJ1-6; no clear D. Germline values: CDR1 SGHTA, CDR2 FQGNSA. The V end was cut by 1 base, the J end by 0 bases, with 16 bases between. The CDR3 has 19 residues. DNA for the CDR3: TGTGCCAGCAGCTTAGAAGGGCGCAGCTTCTTCTCCTATAATTCACCCCTCCACTTT. This codes for CASSLEGRSFFSYNSPLHF.